This record looks at one TCR beta chain sequence and its context. This sample is part of a study of shared T cell receptors in the human thymus. The CDR3 is 12 residues long. The V gene's germline CDR1 is MNHEY and CDR2 SMNVEV (reference sequence). Trimming pared 5 bases from V and 2 bases from J, leaving 6 bases between. The protocol was immunoSEQ multiplex PCR, while the TCRdb copy is restricted to in-frame clones and leaves out a portion. The sample lists hundreds of thousands of clones, 80% to 90% occurring once. This sample was also put to use in a study of human thymus T cells. This second study says: Donor material was obtained from healthy Finnish infants undergoing corrective surgery for congenital heart defects. Thymus tissue for the work was resected from patients undergoing corrective heart surgery.

V gene TRBV27 combines with J gene TRBJ1-1; D is ambiguous. The sequencing sample was made of thymocytes. The TCR was taken from a boy under two years old with a congenital heart defect. The CDR3 reads CASSHRNTEAFF. The CDR3 DNA is TGTGCCAGCAGTCACAGAAACACTGAAGCTTTCTTT.